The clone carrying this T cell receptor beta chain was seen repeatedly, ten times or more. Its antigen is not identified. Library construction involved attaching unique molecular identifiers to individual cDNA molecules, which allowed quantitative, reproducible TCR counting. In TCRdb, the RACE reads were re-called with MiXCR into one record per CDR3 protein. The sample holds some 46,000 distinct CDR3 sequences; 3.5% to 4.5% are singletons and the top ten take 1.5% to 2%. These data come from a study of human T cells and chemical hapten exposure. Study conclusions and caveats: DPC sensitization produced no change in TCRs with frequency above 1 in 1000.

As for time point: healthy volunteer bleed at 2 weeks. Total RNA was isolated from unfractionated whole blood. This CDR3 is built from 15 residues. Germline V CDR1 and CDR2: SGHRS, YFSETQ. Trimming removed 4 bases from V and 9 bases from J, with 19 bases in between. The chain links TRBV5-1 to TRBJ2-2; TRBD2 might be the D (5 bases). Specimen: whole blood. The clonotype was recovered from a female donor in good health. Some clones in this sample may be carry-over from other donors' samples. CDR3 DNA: TGCGCCAGCAGCGAGAGTTACCGGGAAGTAAGGGAGCTGTTTTTT. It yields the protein CASSESYREVRELFF.